Sequencing of this TCR beta chain was carried out in a study of early T cells in non-severe SARS-CoV-2 infection. Each cDNA molecule carried a unique molecular identifier. TCRdb called the 5' RACE reads again in MiXCR, with one record for every CDR3 protein. The sample has 80,000 to 100,000 distinct CDR3 sequences; around an eighth are singletons. The sequence was collected from an adult who was a healthcare worker with PCR-confirmed SARS-CoV-2 infection or an uninfected control (not recorded which). The sample comprised whole blood.

CDR3 residues: CASTSTVSYEQYF. Here the CDR3 DNA reads TGTGCCAGCACCTCGACAGTCTCCTACGAGCAGTACTTC. The chain uses TRBV6-2 or TRBV6-3 and TRBJ2-7; D may be TRBD1 (5 bases). The CDR3 sequence is 13 residues long. CDR1 and CDR2 (germline): MNHEY, SVGEGT. Trimming took off 7 bases at V and 0 bases at J, with 10 bases between the two ends.